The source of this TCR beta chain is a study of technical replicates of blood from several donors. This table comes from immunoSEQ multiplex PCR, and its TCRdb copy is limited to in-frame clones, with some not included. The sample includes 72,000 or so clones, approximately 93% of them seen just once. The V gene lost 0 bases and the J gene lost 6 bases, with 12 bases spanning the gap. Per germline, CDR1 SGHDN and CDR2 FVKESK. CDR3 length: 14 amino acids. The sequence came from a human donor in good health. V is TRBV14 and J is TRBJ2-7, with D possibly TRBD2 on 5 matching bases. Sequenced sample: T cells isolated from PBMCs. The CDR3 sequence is CASSQEAAIGEQYF. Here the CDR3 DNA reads TGTGCCAGCAGCCAAGAAGCGGCGATTGGCGAGCAGTACTTC.